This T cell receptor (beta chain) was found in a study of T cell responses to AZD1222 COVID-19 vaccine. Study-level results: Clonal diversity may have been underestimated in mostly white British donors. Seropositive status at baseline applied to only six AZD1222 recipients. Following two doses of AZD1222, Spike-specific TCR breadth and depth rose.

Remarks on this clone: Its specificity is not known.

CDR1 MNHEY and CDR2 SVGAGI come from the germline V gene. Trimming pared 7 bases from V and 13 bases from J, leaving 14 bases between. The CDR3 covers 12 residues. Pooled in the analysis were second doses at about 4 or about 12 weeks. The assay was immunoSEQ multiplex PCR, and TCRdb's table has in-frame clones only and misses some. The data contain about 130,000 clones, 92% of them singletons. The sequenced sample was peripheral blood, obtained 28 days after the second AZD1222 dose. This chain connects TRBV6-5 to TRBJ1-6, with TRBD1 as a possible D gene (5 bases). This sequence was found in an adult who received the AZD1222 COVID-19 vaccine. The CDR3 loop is CASKAGTQPLHF. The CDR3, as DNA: TGTGCCAGCAAGGCCGGGACCCAGCCCCTCCACTTT.